A selection of T cell receptor beta chains follows, all from one sample in a study of blood T cells in healthy people across ages. One entry per CDR3 protein, called by TCRdb with MiXCR from the 5' RACE reads. The sample has hundreds of thousands of distinct CDR3 sequences, roughly 60% seen once. The sequencing input was blood. These receptors were obtained from a man aged 25 to 40 in good health. CDR3s include the opening cysteine and the closing phenylalanine or tryptophan. A D gene is named only where the DNA matches it firmly. Clone sizes are given selectively: once, few, many, or a class where the clone is expanded.

J | V | D | size | DNA | CDR3
TRBJ2-1 | TRBV6-2/TRBV6-3 | NA | NA | TGTGCCAGCAGTGCTACCGGGCCTGACCCAATGAAGCAGTTCTTC | CASSATGPDPMKQFF
TRBJ2-7 | TRBV10-3 | NA | NA | TGTGCCATCAGTGAGTCTCCAACTGGAGACTCCTACGAGCAGTACTTC | CAISESPTGDSYEQYF
TRBJ2-2 | TRBV4-1 | NA | NA | TGCGCCAGCAGCCAGACACAGCCCTCGAACACCGGGGAGCTGTTTTTT | CASSQTQPSNTGELFF
TRBJ2-7 | TRBV20-1 | TRBD1 | NA | TGCAGTGCCGAGACAGGGAGTGAGGACGAGCAGTACTTC | CSAETGSEDEQYF
TRBJ2-3 | TRBV10-3 | TRBD1 | NA | TGTGCCATCAGTGAGTCGACCGGACAGGGGGAAGATACGCAGTATTTT | CAISESTGQGEDTQYF
TRBJ2-1 | TRBV20-1 | TRBD2 | NA | TGCAGTGCCCATTTCGTGGGACTAGGGGGTACCAATGAGCAGTTCTTC | CSAHFVGLGGTNEQFF
TRBJ1-1 | TRBV7-2 | NA | NA | TGTGCCAGCAGCACCGACGGTGTGAACACTGAAGCTTTCTTT | CASSTDGVNTEAFF
TRBJ1-1 | TRBV20-1 | NA | NA | TGCAGTGCTAGAGAGGTCGGTAACACTGAAGCTTTCTTT | CSAREVGNTEAFF
TRBJ2-3 | TRBV6-1 | NA | NA | TGTGCCAGCAGTGAAGTTCCTCAGGGGCGCACAGATACGCAGTATTTT | CASSEVPQGRTDTQYF
TRBJ2-6 | TRBV6-1 | NA | NA | TGTGCCAGCAGTCTGTGCCCGGCAGGAGTCTCTGGGGCCAACGTCCTGACTTTC | CASSLCPAGVSGANVLTF
TRBJ2-1 | TRBV7-3 | NA | few | TGTGCCAGCAGCGAAGGGGTCCCTAATGAGCAGTTCTTC | CASSEGVPNEQFF
TRBJ2-3 | TRBV6-5 | TRBD2 | NA | TGTGCCAGCAGTTACGTGTCTAGCGGTACCTATACGCAGTATTTT | CASSYVSSGTYTQYF
TRBJ2-7 | TRBV7-3 | NA | NA | TGTGCCAGCGGGGATATAGGACAGTACTTC | CASGDIGQYF
TRBJ2-1 | TRBV6-2/TRBV6-3 | NA | NA | TGTGCCGGACGTAGGTCAGGGGCCGACTACAATGAGCAGTTCTTC | CAGRRSGADYNEQFF
TRBJ2-5 | TRBV2 | NA | once | TGTGCCAGCAGTTCTGGACGTAAAGAGACCCTGTACTTC | CASSSGRKETLYF
TRBJ1-5 | TRBV7-2 | TRBD1 | NA | TGTGCCAGCAGTTTGACAGGGGGCAAAAATCATCAGCCCCAGCATTTT | CASSLTGGKNHQPQHF
TRBJ2-7 | TRBV7-2 | NA | few | TGTGCCAGCAGCTTAACGCCAACGGGGCAGTACTTC | CASSLTPTGQYF
TRBJ1-1 | TRBV25-1 | NA | NA | TGTGCCAGCACCCGCGGGGGGTGGGGGCTGTTGGCTTTCTTT | CASTRGGWGLLAFF
TRBJ1-1 | TRBV7-6 | NA | NA | TGTGCCAGCAGCTTAGCCGACAGGCGGTCGTCGGTTGTCACTGAAGCTTTCTTT | CASSLADRRSSVVTEAFF
TRBJ1-2 | TRBV25-1 | NA | NA | TGTGCCACACAGGGTAACTATGGCTACACCTTC | CATQGNYGYTF
TRBJ2-1 | TRBV29-1 | NA | NA | TGCAGCGTTGAGGTGTCGCTAGGCAATGAGCAGTTCTTC | CSVEVSLGNEQFF
TRBJ2-2 | TRBV6-5 | TRBD2 | NA | TGTGCCAGCAGTTACTCGGGACTAGCGTCCGGGGAGCTGTTTTTT | CASSYSGLASGELFF
TRBJ2-3 | TRBV28 | NA | NA | TGTGCCAGCAGTTTTCCCCGACTAGACGGGGGCACAGATACGCAGTATTTT | CASSFPRLDGGTDTQYF
TRBJ2-1 | TRBV5-1 | NA | NA | TGCGCCAGCAGCCAAACTAGCTCTCCCTACAATGAGCAGTTCTTC | CASSQTSSPYNEQFF
TRBJ1-2 | TRBV4-1 | TRBD1 | NA | TGCGCCAGCAGCCGGGGACAGGGGGATAACTATGGCTACACCTTC | CASSRGQGDNYGYTF
TRBJ2-5 | TRBV12-3/TRBV12-4 | NA | NA | TGTGCCAGCAGTTTACGGCCGTTCGGGGAGACCCAGTACTTC | CASSLRPFGETQYF
TRBJ2-3 | TRBV7-6 | NA | NA | TGTGCCAGCAGCTTAGCTACGGACGCAACAGATACGCAGTATTTT | CASSLATDATDTQYF